The following is a T cell receptor beta chain sequence with its context. Original analysis: Amplification from reference gene primers served as the basis for estimated nucleated cell counts. Profiled with immunoSEQ multiplex PCR; TCRdb holds only in-frame clones, not every one. V and J calls and clone size follow that table, whereas D and trimming were derived from the DNA. The table lists about 140,000 clones, 75% to 85% of them singletons. CDR1 and CDR2 (germline): MNHEY, SMNVEV (reference sequence). The CDR3 covers 15 residues. The germline V and J ends were trimmed by 5 bases and 3 bases, with 13 bases remaining between them. The sample originates from a study of blood T cell repertoires in COVID-19. Study context: Samples representing acute and convalescent COVID-19 were sourced from the United States, Italy and Spain. T cells, B-cell-depleted T cells, or PBMCs provided the cDNA or gDNA that served as material.

The chain is built from TRBV27 and TRBJ1-4; D might be TRBD1 (5 bases). Material: peripheral blood. This sequence was found in a man in his fifties or sixties with active or convalescent COVID-19. CDR3 sequence (DNA): TGTGCCAGCAGTCCCCAGACAGTGTCTAATGAAAAACTGTTTTTT. Protein: CASSPQTVSNEKLFF.